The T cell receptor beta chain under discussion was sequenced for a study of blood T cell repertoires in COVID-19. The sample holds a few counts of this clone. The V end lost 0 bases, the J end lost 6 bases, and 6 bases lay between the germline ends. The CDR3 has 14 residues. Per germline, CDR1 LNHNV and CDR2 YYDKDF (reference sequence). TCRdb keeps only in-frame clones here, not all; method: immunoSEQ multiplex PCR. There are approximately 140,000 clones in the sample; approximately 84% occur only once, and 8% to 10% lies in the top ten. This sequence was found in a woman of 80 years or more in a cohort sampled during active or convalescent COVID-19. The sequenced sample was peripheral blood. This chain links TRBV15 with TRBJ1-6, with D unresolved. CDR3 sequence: CATSRERINSPLHF. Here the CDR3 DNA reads TGTGCCACCAGCAGAGAGCGAATTAATTCACCCCTCCACTTT.